Below are 30 T cell receptor beta chains sequenced from a single sample in a study of T cells in localized non-small cell lung cancer. Measured with immunoSEQ multiplex PCR; TCRdb has only the in-frame clones, and not every one. The data hold 7,500 to 8,500 clones, with 55% to 75% observed a single time. The sample here was lymph node tissue, taken before any cancer treatment. These receptors all come from a male donor aged 60 or older with stage I squamous cell lung carcinoma.

CDR3 loop: CASMGTGNTGELFF. The CDR3 coding sequence is TGTGCCAGCATGGGGACAGGGAACACCGGGGAGCTGTTTTTT. The gene calls are TRBV28 and TRBJ2-2; 8 positions match TRBD1. Germline loops: CDR1 MDHEN, CDR2 SYDVKM. J was trimmed by 1 base and V by 7 bases; bases with no gene match: 2. This CDR3 has 14 amino acids.

V usage is TRBV14 and J usage is TRBJ2-2; D is unclear. CDR1 and CDR2 (germline): SGHDN, FVKESK. The CDR3 consists of 14 residues. Between the trimmed V and J ends, which lost 1 base and 3 bases, there was a span of 6 bases. The CDR3 sequence is CASSQVRDTGELFF. CDR3 bases: TGTGCCAGCAGCCAAGTTCGGGACACCGGGGAGCTGTTTTTT. The variable domain in full, with the rest retrieved from reference TRBV14 and TRBJ2-2, is EAGVTQFPSHSVIEKGQTVTLRCDPISGHDNLYWYRRVMGKEIKFLLHFVKESKQDESGMPNNRFLAERTGGTYSTLKVQPAELEDSGVYFCASSQVRDTGELFFGEGSRLTVL.

The chain uses TRBV19 and TRBJ1-1; TRBD1 matches at 8 bases. This CDR3 is built from 14 residues. J gave up 5 bases and V 2 bases, and 4 bases lay outside the gene matches. Germline V gives CDR1 LNHDA, CDR2 SQIVND (reference sequence). CDR3 DNA: TGTGCCAGTAGTATACAGGGGGCATTGACTGAAGCTTTCTTT. Its protein product is CASSIQGALTEAFF.

The chain is built from TRBV4-1 and TRBJ1-1; 9 positions match TRBD1. CDR3 length equals 14 residues. Germline CDR1 and CDR2: MGHRA and YSYEKL. V lost 0 bases and J lost 10; bases outside the gene matches: 6. Here the CDR3 reads CASSQEQGAMAAFF. In DNA, the CDR3 is TGCGCCAGCAGCCAAGAACAGGGGGCGATGGCAGCTTTCTTT.

The chain uses TRBV28 and TRBJ2-2; 7 bases line up with TRBD1. The CDR3 length is 15 residues. Germline values: CDR1 MDHEN, CDR2 SYDVKM. J lost 6 bases, V lost 4 bases, and 8 bases had no gene match. The CDR3 DNA follows: TGTGCCAGCAGTTGGGCAGGGGGATCATCCGGGGAGCTGTTTTTT. This gives the protein CASSWAGGSSGELFF.

The chain combines TRBV11-1 with TRBJ2-1; D is possibly TRBD2 (5 bases). Trimming took 2 bases from V and 2 from J, leaving 10 bases between them. The CDR3 is 15 residues long. Germline V gene data show CDR1 as SGHAT and CDR2 as FQDESV (reference sequence). CDR3 nucleotide sequence: TGTGCCAGCAGCTTACCCCTAGCTACCTACAATGAGCAGTTCTTC. Amino acid sequence: CASSLPLATYNEQFF.

The chain carries TRBV5-1 and TRBJ2-6, with TRBD1 identical over 9 bases. The CDR3 spans 19 residues. Trimming removed 2 bases from V and 1 base from J; junction bases left unmatched: 10. Germline V lookup: CDR1 SGHRS, CDR2 YFSETQ. CDR3 loop: CASSLLRDRVSSGANVLTF. The CDR3 bases are TGCGCCAGCAGCTTACTCCGGGACAGGGTATCGTCTGGGGCCAACGTCCTGACTTTC.

This clone was picked up a small number of times. The chain recombines TRBV18 with TRBJ1-1; 9 nucleotides line up with TRBD1. J lost 2 bases, V lost 6 bases, and 4 bases had no gene match. The CDR3 has 14 amino acids. Germline lookup yields CDR1 KGHSH and CDR2 LQKENI. CDR3 loop: CASSAGQGNTEAFF. The DNA for the CDR3 is TGTGCCAGCTCGGCGGGACAGGGCAACACTGAAGCTTTCTTT. The full variable domain, with the rest looked up from reference TRBV18 and TRBJ1-1, is NAGVMQNPRHLVRRRGQEARLRCSPMKGHSHVYWYRQLPEEGLKFMVYLQKENIIDESGMPKERFSAEFPKEGPSILRIQQVVRGDSAAYFCASSAGQGNTEAFFGQGTRLTVV.

Here the CDR3 reads CASRPGTSGRNEQFF. In nucleotides, the CDR3 is TGTGCCAGCAGGCCTGGGACTAGCGGGAGAAATGAGCAGTTCTTC. The chain joins TRBV9 to TRBJ2-1; 14 positions agree with TRBD2. Germline CDR1 and CDR2: SGDLS and YYNGEE. The CDR3 is 15 residues long. With 5 bases clipped from V and 7 bases from J, the junction kept 5 bases outside the gene matches.

A few counts support this clone. The rearrangement links TRBV19 to TRBJ2-1; D tentatively fits TRBD1 or TRBD2 (5 bases each). V lost 6 bases and J 2 bases, leaving 14 bases between the germline ends. The length of the CDR3 is 15 residues. CDR1 is LNHDA, CDR2 SQIVND, per germline (reference sequence). The CDR3 nucleotides read TGTGCCAGTAGCGGGACGACCCGGACCTACAATGAGCAGTTCTTC. This sequence encodes CASSGTTRTYNEQFF.

V and J are TRBV29-1 and TRBJ2-7; D is perhaps TRBD1 (6 bases). CDR3 length: 16 amino acids. V lost 4 bases and J lost 5, with 24 bases in between. Germline CDR1 reads SQVTM; CDR2 reads ANQGSEA. In DNA form, the CDR3 reads TGCAGCGTTGCGGGGTGGGGTATTGGACAGTCTCACGAGCAGTACTTC. Translated: CSVAGWGIGQSHEQYF.

The rearrangement links TRBV30 to TRBJ1-2, with D possibly TRBD1 on 5 matching bases. Germline V gene sequence: CDR1 GTSNPN, CDR2 SVGIG (reference sequence). CDR3 size: 13 residues. Trimming left V 8 bases short and J 3 bases short, with 16 bases between. As DNA, the CDR3 is TGTGCCCGCAATCCGCAGGGCTACTATGGCTACACCTTC. Translating it yields CARNPQGYYGYTF. Full variable domain (remainder filled in from reference TRBV30 and TRBJ1-2): SQTIHQWPATLVQPVGSPLSLECTVEGTSNPNLYWYRQAAGRGLQLLFYSVGIGQISSEVPQNLSASRPQDRQFILSSKKLLLSDSGFYLCARNPQGYYGYTFGSGTRLTVV.

The genes are TRBV28 and TRBJ2-7; the match to TRBD2 covers 16 bases. CDR3 length: 16 amino acids. In germline, CDR1 is MDHEN, CDR2 SYDVKM. The V segment lost 4 bases and the J segment 7 bases; nucleotides outside the gene matches: 7. The CDR3 sequence: CASSSPGLAGGQEQYF. The CDR3 nucleotides read TGTGCCAGCAGTTCGCCGGGACTAGCGGGAGGGCAAGAGCAGTACTTC.

The gene calls are TRBV19 and TRBJ2-7; 11 nucleotides line up with TRBD1. Germline V lookup: CDR1 LNHDA, CDR2 SQIVND (reference sequence). The CDR3 runs 16 residues. J lost 3 bases, V lost 3 bases, and 7 bases had no gene match. CDR3 DNA sequence: TGTGCCAGTAGTATCGTGGGAGGGACAGGGGGCTACGAGCAGTACTTC. Translation gives CASSIVGGTGGYEQYF.

This rearrangement joins TRBV7-7 to TRBJ2-2, with D perhaps matching TRBD2 (5 bases). Trimming took off 3 bases at V and 3 bases at J, with 17 bases between the two ends. This CDR3 contains 17 residues. CDR1 and CDR2 (germline): SSHAT, FNYEAQ (reference sequence). The CDR3: CASSLEARWADTGELFF. CDR3 DNA sequence: TGTGCCAGCAGCTTGGAGGCGCGATGGGCGGACACCGGGGAGCTGTTTTTT.

The rearrangement uses TRBV10-2 and TRBJ2-1; 13 bases are shared with TRBD2. V was clipped by 8 bases and J by 5 bases; unmatched bases: 6. This CDR3 has 15 residues. Germline-derived CDR1 and CDR2 are WSHSY and SAAADI. The CDR3 here is CASRQGLAGDNEQFF. In nucleotides, the CDR3 is TGCGCCAGCCGCCAAGGACTAGCGGGAGACAATGAGCAGTTCTTC.

The chain employs TRBV29-1 and TRBJ1-2; D is uncertain. Germline CDR1 and CDR2: SQVTM and ANQGSEA. CDR3 length: 14 amino acids. V lost 5 bases to trimming and J lost 4 bases, with 17 bases between them. The CDR3 coding sequence is TGCAGCGTTAAGAGGACGGATTCCTCCTATGGCTACACCTTC. This gives the protein CSVKRTDSSYGYTF.

V is TRBV7-1 and J is TRBJ1-4; 7 nucleotides align to TRBD1. TRBV7-1 is marked as an open reading frame, function uncertain. This CDR3 has 18 residues. The J segment lost 0 bases and the V segment lost 5 bases, leaving 12 bases of the junction unmatched. CDR3 region: CASSPPGTAIATNEKLFF. In DNA form, the CDR3 reads TGTGCCAGCAGCCCCCCCGGGACAGCGATAGCAACTAATGAAAAACTGTTTTTT.

This chain links TRBV28 with TRBJ1-5, with 7 bases identical to TRBD1. Germline CDR1 is MDHEN and CDR2 is SYDVKM. CDR3 length: 13 residues. Trimming at V came to 7 bases and at J to 1 base, leaving 1 base not matched to a gene. The CDR3 loop is CASKGQSNQPQHF. The CDR3 region has the DNA TGTGCCAGCAAGGGACAGAGCAATCAGCCCCAGCATTTT. Full variable domain (outside the CDR3, taken from reference TRBV28 and TRBJ1-5): DVKVTQSSRYLVKRTGEKVFLECVQDMDHENMFWYRQDPGLGLRLIYFSYDVKMKEKGDIPEGYSVSREKKERFSLILESASTNQTSMYLCASKGQSNQPQHFGDGTRLSIL.

V and J are TRBV15 and TRBJ2-1; 10 bases line up with TRBD2. From germline, CDR1 is LNHNV and CDR2 YYDKDF (reference sequence). The CDR3 has 16 residues. V lost 1 base, J lost 4 bases, and 4 bases stayed unmatched. The CDR3 region has the DNA TGTGCCACCAGCAGAGGGAAAGCGGGAGGGTACAATGAGCAGTTCTTC. Residues: CATSRGKAGGYNEQFF.

This clone was observed a single time. The chain couples TRBV18 to TRBJ2-7; 9 positions match TRBD1. The ends lost 5 bases at V and 3 bases at J; junction bases unmatched: 5. Germline V CDR1 and CDR2: KGHSH, LQKENI. The CDR3 has 14 residues. Here the CDR3 reads CASSYGTGNYEQYF. For the CDR3, the DNA is TGTGCCAGCTCATATGGGACAGGGAACTACGAGCAGTACTTC.

About this clone itself: The junction differs from germline at one of its ends, possibly a read error. The CDR3 here is CTSSPGTLAGGNEQFF. DNA of the CDR3: TGTACCAGCAGCCCCGGGACGTTAGCGGGAGGCAATGAGCAGTTCTTC. The chain joins TRBV11-3 to TRBJ2-1; 10 positions agree with TRBD2. Germline CDR1 is SGHNT and CDR2 is YENEEA. The CDR3 has 16 residues.

The J gene is TRBJ1-1, the V gene TRBV28; maybe TRBD1 (6 bases). Germline V lookup: CDR1 MDHEN, CDR2 SYDVKM. V dropped 4 bases and J dropped 5 bases, with 17 bases sitting between them. The CDR3 is 15 amino acids. The CDR3 loop is CASSSPGHQGTEAFF. CDR3 coding DNA: TGTGCCAGCAGTTCCCCGGGACACCAGGGGACTGAAGCTTTCTTT.

This clone turned up a few times. The CDR3 nucleotides read TGTGCCAGCATTCGCGGGGGCGCGGAAGATACGCAGTATTTT. Translating it yields CASIRGGAEDTQYF. The chain employs TRBV6-8 and TRBJ2-3; D possibly corresponds to TRBD2 (7 bases). The germline V and J ends were trimmed by 7 bases and 5 bases, with 16 bases remaining between them. CDR3 length: 14 amino acids. Germline V gene lookup returns CDR1 MNHGY and CDR2 SAAAGT.

The sample holds one count of this clone. The chain combines TRBV30 with TRBJ1-4; D not resolved. Germline assignment: CDR1 GTSNPN and CDR2 SVGIG (reference sequence). The CDR3 has 11 residues. V lost 1 base to trimming and J lost 7 bases, with 4 bases between them. The CDR3 is CAWSGGEKLFF. DNA for the CDR3: TGTGCCTGGAGTGGCGGTGAAAAACTGTTTTTT.

The J gene is TRBJ1-1, the V gene TRBV10-3, with a tentative D call TRBD1 (5 bases). V lost 10 bases and J 0 bases, leaving 12 bases between the germline ends. CDR1 and CDR2 (germline): ENHRY, SYGVKD. This CDR3 has 13 amino acids. This CDR3 is CASRERVNTEAFF. CDR3 in DNA: TGTGCCAGCAGGGAGAGGGTGAACACTGAAGCTTTCTTT.

This rearrangement joins TRBV9 to TRBJ2-1; weak D call: TRBD2 (7 bases). Between the trimmed V and J ends, which lost 2 bases and 2 bases, there was a span of 17 bases. The CDR3 is 17 residues long. Germline CDR1 and CDR2: SGDLS and YYNGEE. The CDR3 DNA reads TGTGCCAGCAGCGTGGGAGGGGCGGGGGCCCCCTACAATGAGCAGTTCTTC. Translation: CASSVGGAGAPYNEQFF.

In this sample, this clone turned up a few times. This sequence joins TRBV5-1 and TRBJ2-7; TRBD2 matches at 10 bases. This CDR3 is built from 14 residues. Germline V gene lookup returns CDR1 SGHRS and CDR2 YFSETQ. V lost 0 bases to trimming and J lost 5 bases; unmatched junction nucleotides: 2. CDR3 sequence (DNA): TGCGCCAGCAGCTTGGGACTAGCGGGTGACGAGCAGTACTTC. Amino acid sequence: CASSLGLAGDEQYF. The full variable domain, completed using reference TRBV5-1 and TRBJ2-7, is KAGVTQTPRYLIKTRGQQVTLSCSPISGHRSVSWYQQTPGQGLQFLFEYFSETQRNKGNFPGRFSGRQFSNSRSEMNVSTLELGDSALYLCASSLGLAGDEQYFGPGTRLTVT.

The V call is TRBV19, the J call TRBJ2-5; 10 bases fit TRBD2. V dropped 7 bases and J dropped 2; count of bases not matched to a gene: 16. The CDR3 extends over 18 amino acids. CDR1 LNHDA and CDR2 SQIVND come from the germline V gene (reference sequence). CDR3 loop: CASTKGATSGLWQETQYF. The CDR3 nucleotides read TGTGCCAGTACGAAGGGAGCGACTAGCGGGTTATGGCAAGAGACCCAGTACTTC.

The chain employs TRBV9 and TRBJ1-1; TRBD1 might be the D (6 bases). Germline V CDR1 and CDR2: SGDLS, YYNGEE. The CDR3 is 16 amino acids. The V end lost 4 bases, the J end lost 5 bases, and 21 bases lay between the germline ends. DNA for the CDR3: TGTGCCAGCAGCCTCGGAGGGCAAACAGGGACGACTGAAGCTTTCTTT. This encodes CASSLGGQTGTTEAFF.